A single sample gave rise to the 18 T cell receptor beta chains below, sequenced in a study of response to subunit inactivated influenza vaccine. TCRdb itself ran the RT-PCR reads through MiXCR, one entry per CDR3 protein. Found here are around 570,000 distinct CDR3 sequences, approximately 10% of them singletons; the top ten hold about 11%. These same data were also listed under a study on T cells expressing NK-cell markers. That paper states: For TCR beta, cDNA was produced by 5'RACE template switching with UMIs.

The input for sequencing was PBMCs from blood, taken on the day of vaccination. The source is a man aged 45-60 years who received an inactivated influenza vaccine.

The table lists this clonotype with a few counts. The gene calls are TRBV12-3 or TRBV12-4 and TRBJ1-2; D gene ambiguous. The CDR3 contains 13 residues. The V gene lost 4 bases and the J gene lost 5 bases, with 11 bases spanning the gap. Here the CDR3 reads CASSSRPSYGYTF. The CDR3 DNA reads TGTGCCAGCAGTTCACGTCCGTCGTATGGCTACACCTTC.

This clonotype was found a few times. J is TRBJ1-2 and V is TRBV28; D unresolved. Germline V lookup: CDR1 MDHEN, CDR2 SYDVKM. The V end lost 6 bases, the J end lost 8 bases, and 16 bases lay between the germline ends. The CDR3 consists of 13 residues. CDR3 coding DNA: TGTGCCAGCAGCCGCATGGAGGTCCCGGGCTACACCTTC. Its protein is CASSRMEVPGYTF.

This clonotype has just a few counts. The CDR3 DNA is TGTGCCAGCAGCCCCCTACGGGGCCATAATGAGCAGTTCTTC. Its protein product is CASSPLRGHNEQFF. The chain employs TRBV7-2 and TRBJ2-1, with D perhaps matching TRBD1 or TRBD2 (5 bases each). The germline CDR1 and CDR2 sequences are SGHTA and FQGNSA. This CDR3 is 14 amino acids long. V shed 5 bases and J shed 7 bases, with 15 bases lying between them.

This clonotype has a handful of counts. The chain links TRBV12-3 or TRBV12-4 to TRBJ2-7; the D is unclear. Trimming removed 0 bases from V and 5 bases from J, with 14 bases in between. The CDR3 runs 15 residues. The CDR3 DNA follows: TGTGCCAGCAGTTTAGCCGGTCCCCAGGTGCACGAGCAGTACTTC. This encodes CASSLAGPQVHEQYF.

Many counts were recorded for this clonotype. At one end, the junction sequence differs from germline, possibly due to a read error. The chain joins TRBV5-1 to TRBJ2-7, with 11 bases fitting TRBD2. The CDR3 spans 14 residues. Germline CDR1 SGHRS, CDR2 YFSETQ. The CDR3 loop is CASSFSGRAYEQYF. The CDR3 nucleotides read TGTGCCAGCAGCTTTAGCGGGAGGGCGTACGAGCAGTACTTC.

This clonotype was seen only a few times. The chain links TRBV5-1 to TRBJ2-7; maybe TRBD2 (5 bases). Trimming shortened V by 0 bases and J by 3 bases, and 10 bases separated the two germline ends. The CDR3 runs 14 residues. Germline lookup yields CDR1 SGHRS and CDR2 YFSETQ. CDR3 loop: CASSLAGTNYEQYF. For the CDR3, the DNA is TGCGCCAGCAGCTTGGCGGGAACCAACTACGAGCAGTACTTC.

This clonotype was recorded many times. This chain links TRBV29-1 with TRBJ2-3; 9 bases are a match to TRBD1. V shed 6 bases, J shed 2 bases, and the junction held 9 bases outside the gene matches. CDR1 is SQVTM and CDR2 is ANQGSEA in the germline V gene. The CDR3 consists of 15 residues. CDR3 bases: TGCAGCGTGGGGACAGGGCCCACACACACAGATACGCAGTATTTT. It yields the protein CSVGTGPTHTDTQYF.

A few counts support this clonotype. This sequence joins TRBV2 and TRBJ1-2; D perhaps matches TRBD1 (5 bases). V was trimmed by 3 bases and J by 7 bases, leaving 15 bases between them. The V gene's germline CDR1 is SNHLY and CDR2 FYNNEI. The CDR3 covers 14 residues. The CDR3 region has the DNA TGTGCCAGCAGTGAGCAGGGATCTCCCGGTGGCTACACCTTC. It yields the protein CASSEQGSPGGYTF.

A note on this clonotype: Because the CDR3 is missing its conserved closing phenylalanine or tryptophan, this is likely a read error. The DNA is left out, because the CDR3 cannot be placed on it with certainty; the CDR3 is given as TCRdb lists it. This sequence joins TRBV28 and TRBJ2-3; the table calls TRBD2, which could not be checked here. The germline gives CDR1 MDHEN, CDR2 SYDVKM. Both ends counted, the CDR3 spans 14 residues. The CDR3 sequence is CASRAGGTGGGLGV.

Only a few counts were recorded for this clonotype. The chain carries TRBV20-1 and TRBJ2-2; D call uncertain. This CDR3 spans 16 amino acids. Germline V gene data show CDR1 as DFQATT and CDR2 as SNEGSKA (reference sequence). Trimming cost V 2 bases and J 7 bases, with 20 bases left between them. For the CDR3, the DNA is TGCAGTGCTAGACGGGCTAGGACGGCACAAAACGGGGAGCTGTTTTTT. Encoded protein: CSARRARTAQNGELFF.

The CDR3 DNA follows: TGTGCCAGCAGTTACCCGGGCAGGCCAGCTTTCTTT. Translated, it gives CASSYPGRPAFF. This sequence joins TRBV6-2 or TRBV6-3 and TRBJ1-1; D gene unclear. Trimming cost V 2 bases and J 10 bases, with 11 bases left between them. CDR3 size: 12 residues. CDR1 is MNHEY and CDR2 is SVGEGT in the germline V gene.

This clonotype turned up a few times. The chain has TRBV7-9 and TRBJ1-5; weak D call: TRBD1 (5 bases). Trimming removed 4 bases from V and 15 bases from J, with 13 bases in between. CDR1 is SEHNR and CDR2 is FQNEAQ in the germline V gene (reference sequence). This CDR3 contains 11 residues. The CDR3 here is CASSSSTERHF. DNA for the CDR3: TGTGCCAGCAGCTCTTCGACAGAACGGCATTTT. The full variable domain, in which reference TRBV7-9 and TRBJ1-5 provide the parts outside the CDR3, is DTGVSQNPRHKITKRGQNVTFRCDPISEHNRLYWYRQTLGQGPEFLTYFQNEAQLEKSRLLSDRFSAERPKGSFSTLEIQRTEQGDSAMYLCASSSSTERHFGDGTRLSIL.

This sequence joins TRBV4-3 and TRBJ1-1; D unresolved. Trimming shortened V by 0 bases and J by 0 bases, and 11 bases separated the two germline ends. Germline V gene lookup returns CDR1 LGHNA and CDR2 YSLEER. This CDR3 region has 16 residues. The CDR3 spells CASSQDPRQLNTEAFF. The CDR3 DNA reads as TGCGCCAGCAGCCAAGATCCGCGTCAGCTGAACACTGAAGCTTTCTTT.

The rearrangement joins TRBV11-2 to TRBJ2-7, with TRBD2 matching 11 bases. Losses at the gene ends were 1 base for V and 4 bases for J; bases not matched to a gene: 6. The germline CDR1 and CDR2 sequences are SGHAT and FQNNGV. The CDR3 covers 16 residues. CDR3 loop: CASSLGATSGRYEQYF. In DNA form, the CDR3 reads TGTGCCAGCAGCTTAGGAGCTACTAGCGGGAGATACGAGCAGTACTTC.

There are a few counts of this clonotype. The V call is TRBV12-3 or TRBV12-4, the J call TRBJ2-2, with 9 positions matching TRBD2. Unmatched junction bases numbered 5, after V lost 6 bases and J lost 3 bases. The CDR3 is made up of 15 amino acids. CDR3: CASRMTSGDTGELFF. CDR3 sequence (DNA): TGTGCCAGCAGGATGACTAGCGGTGACACCGGGGAGCTGTTTTTT.

A few counts support this clonotype. This sequence joins TRBV6-5 and TRBJ2-7; the D gene is possibly TRBD1 (5 bases). Between the trimmed V and J ends, which lost 4 bases and 2 bases, there was a span of 9 bases. Germline V CDR1 and CDR2: MNHEY, SVGAGI. This CDR3 is built from 13 residues. CDR3 loop: CASSWTPTYEQYF. The CDR3, as DNA: TGTGCCAGCAGTTGGACACCTACCTACGAGCAGTACTTC.

This clonotype was counted between two and nine times. The rearrangement links TRBV4-3 to TRBJ1-2, with D possibly TRBD1 on 5 matching bases. Germline lookup yields CDR1 LGHNA and CDR2 YSLEER. The V end lost 6 bases, the J end lost 1 base, and 18 bases lay between the germline ends. The CDR3 is 16 residues long. Here the CDR3 DNA reads TGCGCCAGCAGGCGGGAAAAGGGGTCGAGTAACTATGGCTACACCTTC. Residues: CASRREKGSSNYGYTF.

J is TRBJ2-1 and V is TRBV7-2, with D possibly matching TRBD1 (6 bases). The CDR3 loop spans 14 amino acids. V was shortened by 4 bases and J by 6 bases, with 13 bases between the two germline ends. From germline, CDR1 is SGHTA and CDR2 FQGNSA. The CDR3: CASSSDRWANEQFF. The CDR3 DNA sequence: TGTGCCAGCAGCTCCGACAGGTGGGCCAATGAGCAGTTCTTC.